This record covers a single T cell receptor (beta chain). Its target is not known. The length of the CDR3 is 14 residues. From germline, CDR1 is LNHDA and CDR2 SQIVND (reference sequence). The V gene end was trimmed by 1 base and the J gene end by 8 bases; junction bases not matched to a gene: 4. Only in-frame clones appear in the TCRdb table, and some are missing; sequencing was by immunoSEQ multiplex PCR. The sample consists of over 10,000 clones, 65% to 85% of them appearing once. This record comes from a study of T cell clonotyping in hematopoietic cell transplantation. General study findings and limits: Few recipient clonotypes overlapped donors; over 95% were de novo at given depth.

Regarding time point: recipient sample about 28 days before transplant, after cytoreduction. The sequenced sample was peripheral blood mononuclear cells, obtained before stem cell transplant. V is TRBV19 and J is TRBJ2-1, with TRBD2 identical over 8 bases. This receptor was identified in a man aged 55 to 70 with acute myeloid leukemia. Some clones in this sample may be carry-over from other donors' samples. The CDR3 spells CASSIAGGPYEQFF. CDR3 bases: TGTGCCAGTAGTATAGCGGGAGGGCCGTATGAGCAGTTCTTC.